A single sample is the source of the 21 T cell receptor beta chains below, sequenced in a study of glioma-infiltrating T cells after dendritic cell vaccination. Assay used: immunoSEQ multiplex PCR; TCRdb lists only in-frame clones, some missing. This table has tens of thousands of clones, 82% appearing once. Sequenced material: blood, taken before dendritic cell vaccination. The receptors were gathered from a human donor with glioblastoma.

This chain links TRBV30 with TRBJ2-2, with D maybe TRBD2 (6 bases). V was cut by 3 bases and J by 11 bases, with 16 bases left in between. CDR3 length: 13 amino acids. Germline V gives CDR1 GTSNPN, CDR2 SVGIG (reference sequence). Here the CDR3 reads CAWSRDSKGELFF. The CDR3 bases are TGTGCCTGGAGCCGGGACTCTAAGGGAGAGCTGTTTTTT.

The CDR3 is CASSDRGIRASGEQYF. Here the CDR3 DNA reads TGTGCCAGCAGTGATCGGGGGATCCGGGCCTCGGGGGAGCAGTACTTC. The J gene is TRBJ2-7, the V gene TRBV6-1, with D perhaps TRBD2 (6 bases). Trimming shortened V by 3 bases and J by 7 bases, and 22 bases separated the two germline ends. CDR1 MNHNS and CDR2 SASEGT come from the germline V gene. CDR3 length equals 16 residues.

The V and J genes are TRBV5-1 and TRBJ2-1; D unclear. The germline gives CDR1 SGHRS, CDR2 YFSETQ. This CDR3 has 15 residues. V was shortened by 0 bases and J by 7 bases, with 14 bases between the two germline ends. This CDR3 reads CASSLESAGGNEQFF. The CDR3 DNA reads as TGCGCCAGCAGCTTGGAGTCGGCAGGTGGGAATGAGCAGTTCTTC.

V and J are TRBV5-1 and TRBJ2-3, with a possible D match to TRBD2 (5 bases). This CDR3 has 15 residues. The germline V and J ends were trimmed by 1 base and 2 bases, with 11 bases remaining between them. CDR1 and CDR2 from the germline V gene are SGHRS and YFSETQ. The CDR3 here is CASSLNGIYTDTQYF. The DNA of the CDR3 is TGCGCCAGCAGCTTGAACGGGATTTACACAGATACGCAGTATTTT.

The genes are TRBV9 and TRBJ2-1, with D perhaps TRBD2 (6 bases). V dropped 0 bases and J dropped 4 bases, with 17 bases sitting between them. The CDR3 spans 17 residues. Germline values: CDR1 SGDLS, CDR2 YYNGEE. The CDR3 reads CASSVGLGTRGYNEQFF. The CDR3 DNA follows: TGTGCCAGCAGCGTAGGCCTGGGTACACGGGGGTACAATGAGCAGTTCTTC.

This clone was observed a few times. The junction shows a germline mismatch at one end, possibly a read error. The V gene is TRBV7-7, the J gene TRBJ1-4; D may be TRBD1 (5 bases). Germline V gene lookup returns CDR1 SSHAT and CDR2 FNYEAQ (reference sequence). This CDR3 has 16 residues. The CDR3 region is CASSLRAHRSGEKLFF. CDR3 coding DNA: TGTGCTAGCAGCTTGCGAGCCCACAGGTCTGGGGAAAAACTGTTTTTT.

The chain joins TRBV27 to TRBJ2-3; 7 bases line up with TRBD1. CDR1 and CDR2 from the germline V gene are MNHEY and SMNVEV (reference sequence). The CDR3 contains 16 residues. Unmatched junction bases numbered 4, after V lost 0 bases and J lost 1 base. The DNA of the CDR3 is TGTGCCAGCAGTTTATCCCACGACAGGGGCACAGATACGCAGTATTTT. Translation: CASSLSHDRGTDTQYF.

CDR3 sequence (DNA): TGTGCCAGCAGCGTAGTGGGGCCCTGGACAGGGAATCTCAATGAGCAGTTCTTC. It is translated as CASSVVGPWTGNLNEQFF. The genes are TRBV9 and TRBJ2-1, with TRBD1 identical over 8 bases. This CDR3 comprises 18 residues. CDR1 is SGDLS and CDR2 is YYNGEE in the germline V gene. Trimming cost V 0 bases and J 6 bases; bases outside gene matches: 14.

This clone was recorded only once. This sequence joins TRBV29-1 and TRBJ2-4, with D uncertain. The CDR3 runs to 14 residues. Germline assignment: CDR1 SQVTM and CDR2 ANQGSEA. V lost 5 bases to trimming and J lost 4 bases, with 15 bases between them. The CDR3 sequence: CSVLGSSSKNIQYF. DNA of the CDR3: TGCAGCGTTCTGGGCAGTTCCTCTAAAAACATTCAGTACTTC.

J is TRBJ2-5 and V is TRBV9; tentative D call: TRBD1 (5 bases). The CDR3 spans 18 residues. Looked up from germline, CDR1 is SGDLS and CDR2 is YYNGEE. The V and J ends lost 0 bases and 1 base respectively, with 19 bases between them. The DNA for the CDR3 is TGTGCCAGCAGCGTAGAGGGGCCCACCCACGGTCCCCAAGAGACCCAGTACTTC. Protein product: CASSVEGPTHGPQETQYF.

V and J are TRBV7-6 and TRBJ2-2, with D tentatively TRBD1 (5 bases). V shed 4 bases and J shed 3 bases, with 9 bases lying between them. The CDR3 extends over 14 amino acids. Germline assignment: CDR1 SGHVS and CDR2 FNYEAQ. DNA of the CDR3: TGTGCCAGCAGCTCGACAGATCACACCGGGGAGCTGTTTTTT. It codes for CASSSTDHTGELFF.

CDR3 sequence (DNA): TGTGCCAGCAGGGTCTTGCGGGGGGAAACCGGGGAGCTGTTTTTT. Protein sequence: CASRVLRGETGELFF. The chain combines TRBV2 with TRBJ2-2; 8 nucleotides align to TRBD2. Germline CDR1 is SNHLY and CDR2 is FYNNEI. The CDR3 sequence is 15 residues long. The V segment lost 6 bases and the J segment 5 bases; nucleotides outside the gene matches: 8.

The CDR3 loop is CASSWVLSAQETQYF. The CDR3 DNA follows: TGTGCCAGCAGCTGGGTCTTAAGCGCCCAAGAGACCCAGTACTTC. This chain joins TRBV5-6 and TRBJ2-5; D gene ambiguous. V gave up 3 bases and J gave up 1 base, with 13 bases separating them. This CDR3 contains 15 residues. In germline, CDR1 is SGHDT, CDR2 YYEEEE.

The chain couples TRBV6-6 to TRBJ2-7, with D perhaps TRBD2 (6 bases). This CDR3 contains 14 residues. Germline CDR1 reads MNHNY; CDR2 reads SVGAGI (reference sequence). V dropped 6 bases and J dropped 0 bases, with 12 bases sitting between them. This CDR3 is CASRDSGSSYEQYF. The CDR3 nucleotides read TGTGCCAGCAGGGATAGCGGCAGCTCCTACGAGCAGTACTTC.

This chain connects TRBV27 to TRBJ2-7, with 13 bases that match TRBD2. V lost 5 bases and J lost 3; bases outside the gene matches: 10. The CDR3 covers 17 residues. Germline lookup yields CDR1 MNHEY and CDR2 SMNVEV (reference sequence). CDR3 amino acids: CASSLRTSGGIYYEQYF. For the CDR3, the DNA is TGTGCCAGCAGTCTACGGACTAGCGGGGGTATTTACTACGAGCAGTACTTC.

This chain connects TRBV6-4 to TRBJ1-2; 12 bases are a match to TRBD1. The trim removed 3 bases at V and 3 bases at J, leaving 5 bases unmatched. There are 16 residues in the CDR3. Germline CDR1 reads MRHNA; CDR2 reads SNTAGT. The CDR3 sequence: CASSEAGTGGYYGYTF. CDR3 bases: TGTGCCAGCAGTGAAGCGGGGACAGGGGGCTACTATGGCTACACCTTC.

This clone was counted only a few times. V usage is TRBV4-2 and J usage is TRBJ1-2; 9 nucleotides align to TRBD1. CDR3 length: 16 amino acids. The germline gives CDR1 LGHNA, CDR2 YNFKEQ. The V gene end was trimmed by 4 bases and the J gene end by 4 bases; junction bases not matched to a gene: 10. The CDR3 bases are TGTGCCAGCAGCCCCAGCCTCACAGGGGGCGGCTATGGCTACACCTTC. Its protein product is CASSPSLTGGGYGYTF.

This clone has only a few counts. Other DNA sequences within the sample encode an identical CDR3. The V call is TRBV27, the J call TRBJ1-5; maybe TRBD1 (6 bases). CDR3 length: 15 residues. The V end was cut by 3 bases, the J end by 4 bases, with 13 bases between. CDR1 is MNHEY and CDR2 is SMNVEV in the germline V gene (reference sequence). In DNA form, the CDR3 reads TGTGCCAGCAGTTTTTCGGGGGGCCCGAATCAGCCCCAGCATTTT. This gives the protein CASSFSGGPNQPQHF.

CDR3: CASRGRGYGYTF. CDR3 in DNA: TGTGCCAGCAGGGGGCGAGGTTATGGCTACACCTTC. The gene calls are TRBV6-5 and TRBJ1-2; D is perhaps TRBD1 (5 bases). CDR1 and CDR2 from the germline V gene are MNHEY and SVGAGI. V lost 6 bases, J lost 5 bases, and 10 bases lay in between. The CDR3 runs to 12 residues.

This rearrangement joins TRBV9 to TRBJ2-5, with D possibly matching TRBD1 (6 bases). V lost 0 bases and J 1 base, leaving 10 bases between the germline ends. Germline V gene data show CDR1 as SGDLS and CDR2 as YYNGEE. The CDR3 length is 15 residues. DNA of the CDR3: TGTGCCAGCAGCGTAGCTGGGGGCAGCCAAGAGACCCAGTACTTC. Translating gives CASSVAGGSQETQYF.

The rearrangement links TRBV27 to TRBJ1-2, with 7 bases matching TRBD1. Germline loops: CDR1 MNHEY, CDR2 SMNVEV (reference sequence). The length of the CDR3 is 13 residues. V was pared by 5 bases and J by 3 bases, with 3 bases of the junction left unmatched. The DNA of the CDR3 is TGTGCCAGCAGTCTGGACAGGTACTATGGCTACACCTTC. It specifies CASSLDRYYGYTF.